A single T cell receptor (beta chain) is shown here with its context. In Seattle, patients joined the study during active infection and were tracked longitudinally. Original handling: Scientists estimated how many nucleated cells there were by amplifying reference gene primers. Here immunoSEQ multiplex PCR was the method, and the copy in TCRdb shows in-frame clones only, minus some. V and J calls and clone size come straight from that table; D and trimming were deduced from the DNA. The table has fewer than 250,000 clones, 86% seen once. The data belong to a study of blood T cell repertoires in COVID-19. Study information: The United States, Italy and Spain supplied acute and convalescent COVID-19 samples. Sample material is recorded as cDNA or gDNA derived from T cells, B-cell-depleted T cells, or PBMCs.

The clonotype comes from a woman at least 80 years old with COVID-19, enrolled during active disease. Material for sequencing was peripheral blood.

The CDR3 DNA follows: TGTGCCAGCAGTTACTCCGTACCTCGTCCAGGGGGAAACACTGAAGCTTTCTTT. Translation gives CASSYSVPRPGGNTEAFF. The rearrangement joins TRBV6-2 or TRBV6-3 to TRBJ1-1; 7 bases align to TRBD1. Germline CDR1 MNHEY, CDR2 SVGEGT. Trimming cost V 0 bases and J 2 bases; bases outside gene matches: 12. CDR3 length equals 18 residues.